This T cell receptor (beta chain) was profiled in a study of T cell responses to AZD1222 COVID-19 vaccine. Generated by immunoSEQ multiplex PCR, the TCRdb table keeps only in-frame clones and is missing some. The repertoire holds under 200,000 clones, with 85% to 95% as singletons. A word on this clone: Its antigen is still unknown.

This CDR3 has 16 amino acids. The V gene lost 3 bases and the J gene lost 0 bases, with 13 bases spanning the gap. Germline CDR1 KGHSH, CDR2 LQKENI. Study-level points and caveats: In all cases, repertoires were sampled only after the peak T cell response. Mostly white British, mostly female donors; authors suggested clonal diversity may be underestimated.

Here the sequenced sample was peripheral blood, taken on day 0 of AZD1222 vaccination. The chain combines TRBV18 with TRBJ2-3, with D unclear. The TCR was taken from an adult in good health. CDR3 residues: CASSPTDATSTDTQYF. In DNA, the CDR3 is TGTGCCAGCTCACCTACGGACGCCACTAGCACAGATACGCAGTATTTT.